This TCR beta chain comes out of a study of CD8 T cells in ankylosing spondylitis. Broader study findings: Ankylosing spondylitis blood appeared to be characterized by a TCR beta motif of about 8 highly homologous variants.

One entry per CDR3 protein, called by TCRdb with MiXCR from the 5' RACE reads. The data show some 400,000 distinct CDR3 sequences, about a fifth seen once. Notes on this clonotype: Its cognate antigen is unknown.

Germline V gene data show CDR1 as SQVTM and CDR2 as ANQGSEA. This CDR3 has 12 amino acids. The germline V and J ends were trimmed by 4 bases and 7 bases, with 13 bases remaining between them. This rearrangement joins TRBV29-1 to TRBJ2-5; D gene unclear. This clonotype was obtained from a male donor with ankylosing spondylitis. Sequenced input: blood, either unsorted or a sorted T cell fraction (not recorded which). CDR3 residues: CSVAAGAGTQYF. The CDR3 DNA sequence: TGCAGCGTTGCGGCCGGAGCAGGGACCCAGTACTTC.